This record concerns one TCR beta chain sequence. This entry belongs to a study of T cell changes during pregnancy in multiple sclerosis. The length of the CDR3 is 18 residues. The germline V gene encodes CDR1 MNHNS and CDR2 SASEGT. Trimming stripped 0 bases from V and 2 bases from J, with 18 bases between. Some clones are missing from TCRdb's copy, which holds only in-frame ones; the method was immunoSEQ multiplex PCR. The sample includes 35,000 to 55,000 clones, roughly 90% seen only once; the top ten take 4% to 5%. The sequence was collected from a female donor in good health, enrolled as a control in a pregnancy study. The material sequenced was peripheral blood, taken in the second trimester of pregnancy. V is TRBV6-1 and J is TRBJ2-3, with D possibly matching TRBD1 (6 bases). The CDR3 coding sequence is TGTGCCAGCAGTGAAGCTGGCAGGGGCGTGAGGGACACAGATACGCAGTATTTT. Protein: CASSEAGRGVRDTDTQYF.